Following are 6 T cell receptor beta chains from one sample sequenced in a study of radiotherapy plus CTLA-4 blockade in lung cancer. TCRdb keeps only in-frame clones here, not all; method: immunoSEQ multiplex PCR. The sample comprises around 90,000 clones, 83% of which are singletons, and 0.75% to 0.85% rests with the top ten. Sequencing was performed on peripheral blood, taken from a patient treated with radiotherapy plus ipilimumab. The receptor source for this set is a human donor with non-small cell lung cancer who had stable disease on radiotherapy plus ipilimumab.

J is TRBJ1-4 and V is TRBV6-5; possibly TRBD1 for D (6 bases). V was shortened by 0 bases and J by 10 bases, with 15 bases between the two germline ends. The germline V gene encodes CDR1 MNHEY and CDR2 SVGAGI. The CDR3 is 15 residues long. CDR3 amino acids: CASSYSRGGWGKLFF. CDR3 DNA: TGTGCCAGCAGTTACTCGAGGGGGGGATGGGGAAAACTGTTTTTT.

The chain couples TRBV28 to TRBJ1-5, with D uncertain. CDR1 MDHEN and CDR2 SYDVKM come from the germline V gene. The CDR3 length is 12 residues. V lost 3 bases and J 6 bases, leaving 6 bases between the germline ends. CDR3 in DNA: TGTGCCAGCAGTTTCGGGAGTCAGCCCCAGCATTTT. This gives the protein CASSFGSQPQHF.

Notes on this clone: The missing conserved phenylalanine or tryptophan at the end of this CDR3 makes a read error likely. The CDR3 nucleotides read TGTGCCAGCACCCTAGGAGGAGGCGAGCAGTACCTC. It specifies CASTLGGGEQYL. The chain couples TRBV6-6 to TRBJ2-7; TRBD2 might be the D (5 bases). Germline loops: CDR1 MNHNY, CDR2 SVGAGI (reference sequence). The CDR3 totals 12 residues. V was cut by 7 bases and J by 6 bases, with 13 bases left in between.

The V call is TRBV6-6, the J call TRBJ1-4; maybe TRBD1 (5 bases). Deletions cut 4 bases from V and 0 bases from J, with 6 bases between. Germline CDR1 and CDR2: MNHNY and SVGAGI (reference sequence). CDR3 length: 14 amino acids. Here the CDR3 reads CASSSTATNEKLFF. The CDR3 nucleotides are TGTGCCAGCAGTTCGACAGCAACTAATGAAAAACTGTTTTTT.

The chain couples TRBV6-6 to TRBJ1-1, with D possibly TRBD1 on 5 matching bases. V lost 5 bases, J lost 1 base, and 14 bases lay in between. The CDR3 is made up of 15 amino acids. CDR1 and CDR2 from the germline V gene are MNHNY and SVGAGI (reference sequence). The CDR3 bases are TGTGCCAGCAGTAAAAGGACAAATTCGAACACTGAAGCTTTCTTT. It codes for CASSKRTNSNTEAFF.

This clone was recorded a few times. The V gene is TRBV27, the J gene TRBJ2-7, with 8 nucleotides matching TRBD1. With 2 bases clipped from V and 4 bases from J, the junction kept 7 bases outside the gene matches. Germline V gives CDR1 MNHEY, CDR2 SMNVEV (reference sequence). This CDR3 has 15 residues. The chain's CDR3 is CASSLGQGLLYEQYF. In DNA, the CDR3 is TGTGCCAGCAGTTTAGGACAGGGACTCCTTTACGAGCAGTACTTC.